The 25 T cell receptor beta chains below all came from one sample that was sequenced in a study of T cell responses to AZD1222 COVID-19 vaccine. Libraries were prepared by immunoSEQ multiplex PCR; TCRdb keeps only in-frame clonotypes and omits some of them. The data hold 65,000 to 75,000 clones, with about 78% observed a single time. The sample in question was peripheral blood, obtained 28 days after the second AZD1222 dose. The receptor set was obtained from an adult who received the AZD1222 COVID-19 vaccine.

V gene TRBV7-9 combines with J gene TRBJ2-5; D is uncertain. The germline gives CDR1 SEHNR, CDR2 FQNEAQ (reference sequence). The CDR3 contains 10 residues. Trimming took off 6 bases at V and 4 bases at J, with 3 bases between the two ends. Here the CDR3 DNA reads TGTGCCAGCAGGGGAGAGACCCAGTACTTC. It yields the protein CASRGETQYF.

The chain recombines TRBV4-3 with TRBJ1-2; D unclear. Trimming removed 0 bases from V and 1 base from J, with 15 bases in between. From germline, CDR1 is LGHNA and CDR2 YSLEER. CDR3 size: 17 residues. The CDR3 reads CASSQDLRLELNYGYTF. The CDR3 DNA sequence: TGCGCCAGCAGCCAAGATCTGCGGTTGGAACTTAACTATGGCTACACCTTC.

The chain couples TRBV7-9 to TRBJ1-5; D ambiguous. CDR1 is SEHNR and CDR2 is FQNEAQ in the germline V gene (reference sequence). CDR3 size: 14 residues. The V end was cut by 1 base, the J end by 7 bases, with 11 bases between. CDR3 coding DNA: TGTGCCAGCAGCTTAGAAGGCTCCGGCCAGCCCCAGCATTTT. Its protein product is CASSLEGSGQPQHF.

This clone was detected only a few times. J is TRBJ1-6 and V is TRBV5-1; 8 bases map to TRBD1. This CDR3 spans 14 amino acids. V dropped 5 bases and J dropped 6; count of bases not matched to a gene: 4. Per the germline V gene, CDR1 is SGHRS and CDR2 is YFSETQ. CDR3 amino acids: CASRDRVGNSPLHF. In DNA, the CDR3 is TGCGCCAGCAGGGACAGGGTGGGTAATTCACCCCTCCACTTT.

The CDR3 region is CASRSLTWGTQYF. The CDR3 nucleotides read TGTGCCAGCAGATCACTTACATGGGGGACGCAGTATTTT. This chain uses TRBV7-2 with TRBJ2-3; tentatively, D is TRBD1 or TRBD2 (5 bases each). The CDR3 loop spans 13 amino acids. Germline assignment: CDR1 SGHTA and CDR2 FQGNSA. The V and J ends lost 6 bases and 9 bases respectively, with 16 bases between them. The complete variable domain, with remaining parts taken from reference TRBV7-2 and TRBJ2-3, reads GAGVSQSPSNKVTEKGKDVELRCDPISGHTALYWYRQSLGQGLEFLIYFQGNSAPDKSGLPSDRFSAERTGGSVSTLTIQRTQQEDSAVYLCASRSLTWGTQYFGPGTRLTVL.

This clone was recorded only once. The chain uses TRBV7-2 and TRBJ2-7, with a weak D call TRBD2 (6 bases). From germline, CDR1 is SGHTA and CDR2 FQGNSA. Trimming left V 1 base short and J 4 bases short, with 11 bases between. The CDR3 contains 14 residues. The CDR3 coding sequence is TGTGCCAGCAGCTTAGGTAGCGGACTGTACGAGCAGTACTTC. This sequence encodes CASSLGSGLYEQYF.

The rearrangement uses TRBV20-1 and TRBJ2-7; D not certain. The CDR3 spans 10 residues. The ends were cut back, 8 bases at V and 3 bases at J, with 8 bases in the middle. CDR1 is DFQATT, CDR2 SNEGSKA, per germline (reference sequence). The CDR3 sequence is CSPSSYEQYF. The CDR3 DNA is TGCAGTCCAAGTAGCTACGAGCAGTACTTC.

The chain carries TRBV6-7 and TRBJ1-2; the D is unclear. TRBV6-7 is reported as an ORF; its role is uncertain. With 0 bases removed from V and 10 bases from J, the gap between germline ends came to 9 bases. The CDR3 spans 12 residues. The CDR3 here is CASSYSGPFYTF. The CDR3 DNA sequence: TGTGCCAGCAGTTACTCTGGGCCGTTCTACACCTTC.

In this sample, this clone turned up a few times. J is TRBJ2-7 and V is TRBV7-9; D gene uncertain. Per the germline V gene, CDR1 is SEHNR and CDR2 is FQNEAQ (reference sequence). The CDR3 has 14 amino acids. V was cut by 8 bases and J by 0 bases, with 14 bases left in between. The CDR3 DNA reads as TGTGCCAGCGCTTCTGGCCCATCCTCCTACGAGCAGTACTTC. It encodes CASASGPSSYEQYF.

This chain connects TRBV27 to TRBJ1-5; D is unclear. The CDR3 spans 14 residues. Trimming left V 3 bases short and J 3 bases short, with 9 bases between. The germline V gene has CDR1 MNHEY and CDR2 SMNVEV (reference sequence). CDR3 sequence reads: CASSFIGINQPQHF. The CDR3 nucleotides read TGTGCCAGCAGTTTTATAGGAATCAATCAGCCCCAGCATTTT.

The chain couples TRBV19 to TRBJ1-3; D may be TRBD1 (6 bases). CDR1 and CDR2 from the germline V gene are LNHDA and SQIVND (reference sequence). V was shortened by 5 bases and J by 3 bases, with 14 bases between the two germline ends. CDR3 size: 15 residues. The CDR3 loop reads CASSVWGLFGNTIYF. The CDR3 DNA is TGTGCCAGTAGTGTCTGGGGGCTATTTGGAAACACCATATATTTT.

The V gene is TRBV7-2, the J gene TRBJ1-4; no clear D. CDR1 and CDR2 from the germline V gene are SGHTA and FQGNSA. CDR3 length: 15 residues. V was clipped by 2 bases and J by 2 bases, with 9 bases between them. The CDR3 DNA reads TGTGCCAGCAGCTTAAGTGGCAGTACTAATGAAAAACTGTTTTTT. Translation gives CASSLSGSTNEKLFF. Looking up the rest from reference TRBV7-2 and TRBJ1-4 gives the full variable domain: GAGVSQSPSNKVTEKGKDVELRCDPISGHTALYWYRQSLGQGLEFLIYFQGNSAPDKSGLPSDRFSAERTGGSVSTLTIQRTQQEDSAVYLCASSLSGSTNEKLFFGSGTQLSVL.

The genes are TRBV5-1 and TRBJ1-4; 8 bases are a match to TRBD1. In germline, CDR1 is SGHRS, CDR2 YFSETQ. Losses at the gene ends were 0 bases for V and 7 bases for J; bases not matched to a gene: 5. This CDR3 has 15 residues. In nucleotides, the CDR3 is TGCGCCAGCAGCTTGGATCCAGGGGGCGGTGAAAAACTGTTTTTT. Protein: CASSLDPGGGEKLFF. Combining the CDR3 with reference TRBV5-1 and TRBJ1-4 gives the whole variable domain KAGVTQTPRYLIKTRGQQVTLSCSPISGHRSVSWYQQTPGQGLQFLFEYFSETQRNKGNFPGRFSGRQFSNSRSEMNVSTLELGDSALYLCASSLDPGGGEKLFFGSGTQLSVL.

The J gene is TRBJ1-4, the V gene TRBV3-1 (or the pseudogene TRBV3-2), with no clear D. Germline V gene sequence: CDR1 LGHDT, CDR2 YNNKEL (reference sequence). The germline V and J ends were trimmed by 1 base and 6 bases, with 6 bases remaining between them. CDR3 length: 13 residues. The CDR3 sequence: CASSQGLYEKLFF. CDR3 nucleotide sequence: TGTGCCAGCAGCCAAGGGCTTTATGAAAAACTGTTTTTT.

V is TRBV9 and J is TRBJ1-1, with D perhaps TRBD1 (6 bases). Looked up from germline, CDR1 is SGDLS and CDR2 is YYNGEE. The germline V and J ends were trimmed by 0 bases and 4 bases, with 13 bases remaining between them. CDR3 length: 15 residues. As DNA, the CDR3 is TGTGCCAGCAGCGTAGAAGGGCAGGGGTCCACTGAAGCTTTCTTT. Translation: CASSVEGQGSTEAFF.

This chain links TRBV5-1 with TRBJ2-7; D possibly corresponds to TRBD2 (7 bases). Germline CDR1 reads SGHRS; CDR2 reads YFSETQ. The ends were cut back, 0 bases at V and 3 bases at J, with 13 bases in the middle. The CDR3 length is 15 residues. CDR3 in amino acids: CASSLAGGAGYEQYF. The DNA for the CDR3 is TGCGCCAGCAGCTTGGCTGGGGGGGCTGGCTACGAGCAGTACTTC.

This clone was seen just once. This chain links TRBV19 with TRBJ1-2; TRBD1 agrees at 7 bases. V trimming: 6 bases; J trimming: 8 bases; junction bases outside the gene matches: 6. This CDR3 has 12 residues. In germline, CDR1 is LNHDA, CDR2 SQIVND (reference sequence). Written as DNA, the CDR3 is TGTGCCAGTAGCACATGGGACAGCGGCTACACCTTC. Translated, it gives CASSTWDSGYTF.

The CDR3 sequence: CASSFGWVTSGKIQETQYF. In DNA, the CDR3 is TGTGCCAGCAGCTTCGGCTGGGTTACTAGCGGGAAAATTCAAGAGACCCAGTACTTC. V and J are TRBV7-9 and TRBJ2-5; 10 bases fit TRBD2. This CDR3 comprises 19 residues. Unmatched junction bases numbered 15, after V lost 3 bases and J lost 2 bases. Germline V lookup: CDR1 SEHNR, CDR2 FQNEAQ (reference sequence).

This chain uses TRBV7-8 with TRBJ2-5; D is undetermined. The V gene's germline CDR1 is SGHVS and CDR2 FQNEAQ. V lost 1 base and J 5 bases, leaving 11 bases between the germline ends. The CDR3 sequence is 14 residues long. The chain's CDR3 is CASSLVSYLETQYF. The CDR3 DNA sequence: TGTGCCAGCAGCTTAGTCTCTTATTTGGAGACCCAGTACTTC.

The V gene is TRBV3-1 (or the pseudogene TRBV3-2), the J gene TRBJ1-1, with 7 nucleotides matching TRBD1. Germline V lookup: CDR1 LGHDT, CDR2 YNNKEL (reference sequence). The CDR3 covers 14 residues. J was trimmed by 0 bases and V by 6 bases; bases with no gene match: 4. The DNA for the CDR3 is TGTGCCAGCAGGGGAGACAGGGTGAACACTGAAGCTTTCTTT. It specifies CASRGDRVNTEAFF.

The chain employs TRBV7-9 and TRBJ2-1; TRBD2 matches 8 bases. Germline assignment: CDR1 SEHNR and CDR2 FQNEAQ (reference sequence). The CDR3 consists of 15 residues. With V trimmed by 1 base and J by 3 bases, 2 bases remained unmatched. This chain's CDR3 is CASSLESGGYNEQFF. The DNA of the CDR3 is TGTGCCAGCAGCTTAGAAAGCGGGGGCTACAATGAGCAGTTCTTC. Combining the CDR3 with reference TRBV7-9 and TRBJ2-1 gives the whole variable domain DTGVSQNPRHKITKRGQNVTFRCDPISEHNRLYWYRQTLGQGPEFLTYFQNEAQLEKSRLLSDRFSAERPKGSFSTLEIQRTEQGDSAMYLCASSLESGGYNEQFFGPGTRLTVL.

The chain uses TRBV14 and TRBJ2-2; 8 bases agree with TRBD1. CDR3 size: 15 residues. The germline V gene has CDR1 SGHDN and CDR2 FVKESK. V lost 6 bases and J lost 1; bases outside the gene matches: 4. CDR3 bases: TGTGCCAGCAGTCGGACAGGGTTGAACACCGGGGAGCTGTTTTTT. It codes for CASSRTGLNTGELFF.

V gene TRBV24-1 combines with J gene TRBJ2-3, with 10 bases that match TRBD2. The V and J ends lost 4 bases and 0 bases, in that order; junction bases with no gene match: 6. This CDR3 has 17 amino acids. Germline V gene data show CDR1 as KGHDR and CDR2 as SFDVKD. The CDR3 reads CATSDYGLAASTDTQYF. The DNA for the CDR3 is TGTGCCACCAGTGACTACGGACTAGCGGCTAGCACAGATACGCAGTATTTT.

The gene calls are TRBV6-2 or TRBV6-3 and TRBJ2-1; TRBD2 matches at 10 bases. The CDR3 runs to 15 residues. CDR1 MNHEY and CDR2 SVGEGT come from the germline V gene. J lost 6 bases, V lost 5 bases, and 7 bases had no gene match. The CDR3 sequence: CASSTSGRAFNEQFF. In DNA, the CDR3 is TGTGCCAGCAGTACCAGCGGGAGGGCCTTCAATGAGCAGTTCTTC.

The V and J genes are TRBV27 and TRBJ2-7; D may be TRBD2 (6 bases). This CDR3 is built from 17 residues. Looked up from germline, CDR1 is MNHEY and CDR2 is SMNVEV (reference sequence). V was cut by 1 base and J by 1 base, with 17 bases left in between. The CDR3 is CASSLLGGTSQSYEQYF. The DNA of the CDR3 is TGTGCCAGCAGTTTATTGGGGGGAACATCCCAGTCCTACGAGCAGTACTTC.